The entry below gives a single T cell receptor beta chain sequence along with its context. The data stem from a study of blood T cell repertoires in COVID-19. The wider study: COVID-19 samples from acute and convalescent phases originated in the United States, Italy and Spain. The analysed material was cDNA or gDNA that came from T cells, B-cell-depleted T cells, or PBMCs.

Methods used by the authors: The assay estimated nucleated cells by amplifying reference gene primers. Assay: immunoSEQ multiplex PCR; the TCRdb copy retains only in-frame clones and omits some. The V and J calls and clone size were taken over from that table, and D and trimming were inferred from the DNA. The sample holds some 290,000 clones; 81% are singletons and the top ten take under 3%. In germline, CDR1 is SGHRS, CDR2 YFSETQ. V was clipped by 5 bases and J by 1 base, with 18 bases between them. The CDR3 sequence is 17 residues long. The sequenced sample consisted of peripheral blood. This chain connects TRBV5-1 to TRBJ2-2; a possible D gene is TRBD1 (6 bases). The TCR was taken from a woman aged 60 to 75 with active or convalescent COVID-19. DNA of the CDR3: TGCGCCAGCAGTTCCTTGGGTGGCAGGGGGAACACCGGGGAGCTGTTTTTT. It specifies CASSSLGGRGNTGELFF.